This TCR beta chain derives from a study of identical twins. The V gene lost 0 bases and the J gene lost 8 bases, with 8 bases spanning the gap. Per germline, CDR1 ENHRY and CDR2 SYGVKD. This CDR3 has 14 residues. Study observations and caveats: Insertions were fewer in abundant cord blood beta clonotypes, whereas memory repertoires showed none of this pattern.

Through template switching, a universal primer site was introduced, and the cDNA contained unique molecular identifiers. TCRdb re-called the 5' RACE reads with MiXCR, one entry per CDR3 protein. In the table there are about 920,000 distinct CDR3 sequences, 10% to 15% of which are singletons. On this clonotype itself: The antigen is undetermined.

Another study also made use of these data, one on yellow fever vaccine responses in identical twins.

The chain employs TRBV10-3 and TRBJ1-6; D is uncertain. Sequencing was done on a sample of PBMCs. The source is a young woman in good health. CDR3 nucleotides: TGTGCCATCAGTGAGTCGGGAGATCATTCACCCCTCCACTTT. This gives the protein CAISESGDHSPLHF.